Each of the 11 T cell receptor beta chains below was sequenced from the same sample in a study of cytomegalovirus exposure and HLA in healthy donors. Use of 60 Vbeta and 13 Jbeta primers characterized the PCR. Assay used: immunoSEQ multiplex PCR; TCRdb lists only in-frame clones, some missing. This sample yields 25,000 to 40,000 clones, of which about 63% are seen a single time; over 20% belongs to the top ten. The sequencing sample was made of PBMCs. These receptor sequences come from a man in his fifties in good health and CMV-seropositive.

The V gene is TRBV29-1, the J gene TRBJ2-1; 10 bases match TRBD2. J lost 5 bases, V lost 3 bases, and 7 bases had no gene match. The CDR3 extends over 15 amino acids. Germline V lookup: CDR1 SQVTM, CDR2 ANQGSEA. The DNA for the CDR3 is TGCAGCGTTGACGCCACTAGCGGGGCCGACAATGAGCAGTTCTTC. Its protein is CSVDATSGADNEQFF.

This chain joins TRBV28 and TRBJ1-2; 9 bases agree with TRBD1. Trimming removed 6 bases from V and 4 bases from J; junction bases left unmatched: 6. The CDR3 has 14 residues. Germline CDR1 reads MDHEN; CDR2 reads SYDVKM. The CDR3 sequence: CASRPPGQGYGYTF. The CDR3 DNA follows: TGTGCCAGCAGACCTCCGGGACAGGGCTATGGCTACACCTTC.

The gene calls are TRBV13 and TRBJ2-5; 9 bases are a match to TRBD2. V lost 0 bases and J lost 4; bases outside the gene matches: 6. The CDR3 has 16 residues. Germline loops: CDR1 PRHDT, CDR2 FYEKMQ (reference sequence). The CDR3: CASSLGLAGGTETQYF. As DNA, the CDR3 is TGTGCCAGCAGCTTAGGCCTGGCGGGGGGGACAGAGACCCAGTACTTC.

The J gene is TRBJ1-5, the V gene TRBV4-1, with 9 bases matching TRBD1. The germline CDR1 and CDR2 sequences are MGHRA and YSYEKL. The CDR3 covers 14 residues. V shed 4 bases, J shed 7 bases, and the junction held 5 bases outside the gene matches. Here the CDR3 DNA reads TGCGCCAGCAGCCCTACAGGGGGCGGGCAGCCCCAGCATTTT. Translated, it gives CASSPTGGGQPQHF.

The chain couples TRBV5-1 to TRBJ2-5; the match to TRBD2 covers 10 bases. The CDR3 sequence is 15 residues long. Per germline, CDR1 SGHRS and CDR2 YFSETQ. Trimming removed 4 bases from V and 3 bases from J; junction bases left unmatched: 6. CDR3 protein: CASSMGLASEETQYF. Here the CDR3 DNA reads TGCGCCAGCAGCATGGGACTAGCGTCAGAAGAGACCCAGTACTTC.

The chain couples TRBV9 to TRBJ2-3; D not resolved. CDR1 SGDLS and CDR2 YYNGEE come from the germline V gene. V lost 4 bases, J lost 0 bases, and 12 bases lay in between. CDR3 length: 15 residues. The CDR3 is CASSPTAGSTDTQYF. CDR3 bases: TGTGCCAGCAGCCCCACCGCAGGTAGCACAGATACGCAGTATTTT.

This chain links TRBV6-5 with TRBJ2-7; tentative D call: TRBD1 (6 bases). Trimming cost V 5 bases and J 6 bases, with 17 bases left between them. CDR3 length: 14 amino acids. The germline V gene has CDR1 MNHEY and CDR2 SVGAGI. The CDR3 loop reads CASSRLPQGLEQYF. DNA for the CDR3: TGTGCCAGCAGTCGACTACCACAGGGTCTCGAGCAGTACTTC.

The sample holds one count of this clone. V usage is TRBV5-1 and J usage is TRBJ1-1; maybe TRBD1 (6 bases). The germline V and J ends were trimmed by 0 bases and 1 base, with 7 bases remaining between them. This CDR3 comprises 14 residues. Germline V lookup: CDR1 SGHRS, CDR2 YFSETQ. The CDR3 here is CASSLGDKNTEAFF. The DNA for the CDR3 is TGCGCCAGCAGCTTGGGGGACAAGAACACTGAAGCTTTCTTT.

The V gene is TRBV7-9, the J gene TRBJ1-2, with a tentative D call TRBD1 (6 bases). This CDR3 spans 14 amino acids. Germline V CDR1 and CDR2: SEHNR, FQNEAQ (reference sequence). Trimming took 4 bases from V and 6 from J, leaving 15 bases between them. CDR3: CASSSTTGKHGYTF. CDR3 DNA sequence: TGTGCCAGCAGCTCCACTACAGGGAAGCATGGCTACACCTTC. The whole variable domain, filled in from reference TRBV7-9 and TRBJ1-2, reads DTGVSQNPRHKITKRGQNVTFRCDPISEHNRLYWYRQTLGQGPEFLTYFQNEAQLEKSRLLSDRFSAERPKGSFSTLEIQRTEQGDSAMYLCASSSTTGKHGYTFGSGTRLTVV.

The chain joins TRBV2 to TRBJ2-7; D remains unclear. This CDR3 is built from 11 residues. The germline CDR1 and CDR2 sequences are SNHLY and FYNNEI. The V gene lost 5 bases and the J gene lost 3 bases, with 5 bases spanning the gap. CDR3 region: CASSRGYEQYF. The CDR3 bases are TGTGCCAGCAGTCGAGGCTACGAGCAGTACTTC.

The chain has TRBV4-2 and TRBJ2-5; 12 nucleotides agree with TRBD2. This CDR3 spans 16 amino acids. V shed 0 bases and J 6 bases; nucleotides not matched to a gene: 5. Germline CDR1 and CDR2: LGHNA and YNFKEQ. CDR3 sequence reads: CASSQEPSGGGKTQYF. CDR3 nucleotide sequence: TGTGCCAGCAGCCAAGAGCCTAGCGGGGGGGGAAAGACCCAGTACTTC.